The rows below give T cell receptor beta chains drawn from one sample of a study of glioma-infiltrating T cells. TCRdb called the multiplex PCR reads again in MiXCR, with one record for every CDR3 protein. The data hold 100,000 to 150,000 distinct CDR3 sequences, with roughly 24% observed a single time. What was sequenced was glioma tissue, nonneoplastic brain tissue, or PBMCs (not recorded which). All receptors derive from a human donor with low-grade glioma or glioblastoma, undergoing nonglioma brain surgery, or in good health (not recorded which). Each CDR3 is given with its conserved first and last residue. D genes are given only for firm matches. Clone size is given for some rows only: seen once, a few or many times, or a class if the clone is expanded.

J	size	length	D	V	DNA	CDR3
TRBJ2-3	.	14	.	TRBV7-9	TGTGCCAGCAGCTTAGGATTTGCCACAGATAAGCAGTATTTT	CASSLGFATDKQYF
TRBJ2-5	many	16	.	TRBV3-1	TGTGCCAGCAGCCAAGTGGGACTCAACCCCCAAGAGACCCAGTACTTC	CASSQVGLNPQETQYF
TRBJ2-1	many	14	.	TRBV20-1	TGCAGTGCTAACTGGGGGGAGCGGTACAATGAGCAATTCTTC	CSANWGERYNEQFF
TRBJ2-5	many	12	.	TRBV28	TGTGCCAGCGGCAGGTACCAAGAGACCCAGTACTTC	CASGRYQETQYF
TRBJ1-5	many	17	.	TRBV24-1	TGTGCCACCAGTGACCAAACCAGGGGAAGGGAAAATCAGCCCCAGCATTTT	CATSDQTRGRENQPQHF
TRBJ2-1	many	12	.	TRBV7-9	TGTGCCAGCAGCTTAGCGCGAAATGAGCAGTTCTTC	CASSLARNEQFF
TRBJ2-5	many	14	.	TRBV5-4	TGTGCCAGCAGCTTGGCTGGCAGGGAAGAGACCCAGTACTTC	CASSLAGREETQYF
TRBJ2-1	many	14	TRBD1	TRBV7-9	TGTGCCAGCAGCCTACAGACAGGGAGCCATGAGCAGTTCTTC	CASSLQTGSHEQFF
TRBJ2-4	.	11	.	TRBV12-3/TRBV12-4	TGTGCCAGCAAAGGGGGGGACATTCAGTACTTC	CASKGGDIQYF
TRBJ1-5	few	13	.	TRBV6-4	TGTGCCAGCGGTCCTGATAGCAATCAGCCCCAGCATTTT	CASGPDSNQPQHF
TRBJ2-7	many	13	.	TRBV20-1	TGCAGTGCTGATCACCCTCAAATTTACGAGCAGTACTTC	CSADHPQIYEQYF
TRBJ2-7	.	14	.	TRBV5-5	TGTGCCGGCAGCCAAGATGCATCCTCCTACGAGCAGTACTTC	CAGSQDASSYEQYF
TRBJ1-1	many	14	.	TRBV7-2	TGTGCCAGCAGCTCCGCACCAGGGAACACTGAAGCTTTCTTT	CASSSAPGNTEAFF
TRBJ2-1	.	16	.	TRBV19	TGTGCCAGTAGTATAGGAGAGGGCCCGGTTAACAATGAGCAGTTCTTC	CASSIGEGPVNNEQFF
TRBJ2-3	.	15	.	TRBV3-1	TGTGCCAGCAGCCAAGATCTTTCCGGCCCCAATACGCAGTATTTT	CASSQDLSGPNTQYF
TRBJ2-7	few	17	TRBD2	TRBV4-1	TGCGCCAGCAGCCGCCCTCTTCTAGCGGGAGGGCCAGAGCAGCAGTACTTC	CASSRPLLAGGPEQQYF
TRBJ1-5	many	13	TRBD1	TRBV20-1	TGCAGTGCCCAGGGGGGTGGAGGTCAGCCCCAGCATTTT	CSAQGGGGQPQHF
TRBJ2-1	many	13	.	TRBV20-1	TGCAGTGCTAGATATACTTCCTTCAATGAGCAGTTCTTC	CSARYTSFNEQFF
TRBJ2-7	many	15	TRBD2	TRBV6-6	TGTGCCAGCAGTTACTCGGGAGGGCTCTCCTACGAGCAGTACTTC	CASSYSGGLSYEQYF
TRBJ2-1	few	15	TRBD2	TRBV10-3	TGTGCCATCAGGCCCGATAGCGGGAGGTACAATGAGCAGTTCTTC	CAIRPDSGRYNEQFF
TRBJ1-5	once	14	TRBD1	TRBV6-5	TGTGCCAGCAGTTACCCGACAGGGGGTCAGACCCAGCATTTT	CASSYPTGGQTQHF
TRBJ2-5	many	13	.	TRBV4-3	TGCGCCAGCAGCCAAGCCAGCGGAGAGACCCAGTACTTC	CASSQASGETQYF
TRBJ2-2	.	13	.	TRBV11-2	TGTGCCAGCAGCTTAGAAAATGGTGGGGAGCTGTTTTTT	CASSLENGGELFF
TRBJ1-2	many	12	.	TRBV2	TGTGCCAGCAGGGGGACGGAACAGAGCTACACCTTC	CASRGTEQSYTF
TRBJ2-1	.	16	TRBD2	TRBV7-6	TGTGCCAGCAGCTCCGGACTAGCGGAGCGTAACAATGAGCAGTTCTTC	CASSSGLAERNNEQFF
TRBJ2-7	many	15	TRBD1	TRBV27	TGTGCCAGCAGTTCCGGACAGGGAAGCTCCTACGAGCAGTACTTC	CASSSGQGSSYEQYF
TRBJ2-3	many	18	TRBD1	TRBV4-3	TGCGCCAGCAGCCAAGATCCAACTCGGGACAGCAACACAGATACGCAGTATTTT	CASSQDPTRDSNTDTQYF
TRBJ1-1	many	14	.	TRBV19	TGTGCCAGTAGTCCGTCGGATCTGAACACTGAAGCTTTCTTT	CASSPSDLNTEAFF
TRBJ2-3	few	14	.	TRBV5-1	TGCGCCAGCACTGTTGGAGTGAGCACAGATACGCAGTATTTT	CASTVGVSTDTQYF
TRBJ2-1	.	13	.	TRBV19	TGTGCCAGTGGTCGACTAGTCTGGAATGAGCAGTTCTTC	CASGRLVWNEQFF
TRBJ2-1	many	16	TRBD1	TRBV6-2/TRBV6-3	TGTGCCAGCAGTTCCCTTGACAGGGGGCAATACAATGAGCAGTTCTTC	CASSSLDRGQYNEQFF
TRBJ2-7	many	17	.	TRBV27	TGTGCCAGCAGTTTATCGAGTAGTGGTCTAGGGAAGTACGAGCAGTACTTC	CASSLSSSGLGKYEQYF
TRBJ1-6	many	14	.	TRBV3-1	TGTGCCAGCAGCCCCCCCGGCACCGTTGGACCCCTCCACTTT	CASSPPGTVGPLHF
TRBJ2-3	many	14	.	TRBV7-2	TGTGCCAGCAGCCAATTTGGACAGACAGATACGCAGTATTTT	CASSQFGQTDTQYF
TRBJ2-1	many	16	TRBD2	TRBV20-1	TGCAGTGCTAGATCCCTGGGACTAGCGGGAAACAATGAGCAGTTCTTC	CSARSLGLAGNNEQFF
TRBJ2-7	.	13	TRBD1	TRBV30	TGTGCCTGGAGTCGGGACAGGGGCTACGAGCAGTACTTC	CAWSRDRGYEQYF
TRBJ2-7	many	13	.	TRBV27	TGTGCCAGCAGTCCCCCCTACGGTGACGAGCAGTACTTC	CASSPPYGDEQYF
TRBJ1-1	many	14	TRBD1	TRBV19	TGTGCCAGTAGTTACAGGGGAACCAACACTGAAGCTTTCTTT	CASSYRGTNTEAFF